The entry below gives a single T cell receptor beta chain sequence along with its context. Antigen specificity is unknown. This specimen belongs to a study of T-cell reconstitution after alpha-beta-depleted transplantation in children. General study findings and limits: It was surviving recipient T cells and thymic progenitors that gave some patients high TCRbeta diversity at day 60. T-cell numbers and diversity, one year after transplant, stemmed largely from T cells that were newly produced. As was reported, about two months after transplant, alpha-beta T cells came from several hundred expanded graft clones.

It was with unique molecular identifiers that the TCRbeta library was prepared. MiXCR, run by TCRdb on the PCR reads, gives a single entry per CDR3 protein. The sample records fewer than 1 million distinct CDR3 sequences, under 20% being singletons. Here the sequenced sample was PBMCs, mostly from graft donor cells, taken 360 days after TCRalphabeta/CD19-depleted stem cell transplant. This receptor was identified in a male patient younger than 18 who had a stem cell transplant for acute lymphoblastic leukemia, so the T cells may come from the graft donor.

The DNA of the CDR3 is TGTGCCATCAGCCTTGGGGGGGTACAGAGCCGGATGGGCCAATACAATGAGCAGTTCTTC. This translates into CAISLGGVQSRMGQYNEQFF. This chain connects TRBV10-3 to TRBJ2-1; 7 positions agree with TRBD2. Germline CDR1 ENHRY, CDR2 SYGVKD. CDR3 length: 20 amino acids. V lost 6 bases to trimming and J lost 4 bases; unmatched junction nucleotides: 24.